This TCR beta chain was sequenced for a study of beta chain features in type 1 diabetes. Study results and caveats: Moderate but significant shortening of TCRB CDR3s was recorded in all four CD4+ subsets from Type 1 diabetes patients.

The whole isolated RNA underwent reverse transcription, so sequencing captured expressed TCRB transcripts. The data were produced by immunoSEQ multiplex PCR, yet TCRdb's version contains in-frame clones alone and is incomplete. The sample lists approximately 600,000 clones, 9.5% to 15% occurring once. With regard to this clone: The antigen is not known.

The CDR3 is made up of 14 amino acids. Germline-derived CDR1 and CDR2 are MNHNS and SASEGT. Trimming pared 10 bases from V and 4 bases from J, leaving 16 bases between. Sequenced material: naive CD4+ T cells from blood. The chain links TRBV6-1 to TRBJ1-4; D remains ambiguous. The source of this sequence is a young man with type 1 diabetes. CDR3 loop: CATGGLSGNEKLFF. CDR3 DNA sequence: TGTGCCACCGGCGGGCTCTCGGGTAATGAAAAACTGTTTTTT.